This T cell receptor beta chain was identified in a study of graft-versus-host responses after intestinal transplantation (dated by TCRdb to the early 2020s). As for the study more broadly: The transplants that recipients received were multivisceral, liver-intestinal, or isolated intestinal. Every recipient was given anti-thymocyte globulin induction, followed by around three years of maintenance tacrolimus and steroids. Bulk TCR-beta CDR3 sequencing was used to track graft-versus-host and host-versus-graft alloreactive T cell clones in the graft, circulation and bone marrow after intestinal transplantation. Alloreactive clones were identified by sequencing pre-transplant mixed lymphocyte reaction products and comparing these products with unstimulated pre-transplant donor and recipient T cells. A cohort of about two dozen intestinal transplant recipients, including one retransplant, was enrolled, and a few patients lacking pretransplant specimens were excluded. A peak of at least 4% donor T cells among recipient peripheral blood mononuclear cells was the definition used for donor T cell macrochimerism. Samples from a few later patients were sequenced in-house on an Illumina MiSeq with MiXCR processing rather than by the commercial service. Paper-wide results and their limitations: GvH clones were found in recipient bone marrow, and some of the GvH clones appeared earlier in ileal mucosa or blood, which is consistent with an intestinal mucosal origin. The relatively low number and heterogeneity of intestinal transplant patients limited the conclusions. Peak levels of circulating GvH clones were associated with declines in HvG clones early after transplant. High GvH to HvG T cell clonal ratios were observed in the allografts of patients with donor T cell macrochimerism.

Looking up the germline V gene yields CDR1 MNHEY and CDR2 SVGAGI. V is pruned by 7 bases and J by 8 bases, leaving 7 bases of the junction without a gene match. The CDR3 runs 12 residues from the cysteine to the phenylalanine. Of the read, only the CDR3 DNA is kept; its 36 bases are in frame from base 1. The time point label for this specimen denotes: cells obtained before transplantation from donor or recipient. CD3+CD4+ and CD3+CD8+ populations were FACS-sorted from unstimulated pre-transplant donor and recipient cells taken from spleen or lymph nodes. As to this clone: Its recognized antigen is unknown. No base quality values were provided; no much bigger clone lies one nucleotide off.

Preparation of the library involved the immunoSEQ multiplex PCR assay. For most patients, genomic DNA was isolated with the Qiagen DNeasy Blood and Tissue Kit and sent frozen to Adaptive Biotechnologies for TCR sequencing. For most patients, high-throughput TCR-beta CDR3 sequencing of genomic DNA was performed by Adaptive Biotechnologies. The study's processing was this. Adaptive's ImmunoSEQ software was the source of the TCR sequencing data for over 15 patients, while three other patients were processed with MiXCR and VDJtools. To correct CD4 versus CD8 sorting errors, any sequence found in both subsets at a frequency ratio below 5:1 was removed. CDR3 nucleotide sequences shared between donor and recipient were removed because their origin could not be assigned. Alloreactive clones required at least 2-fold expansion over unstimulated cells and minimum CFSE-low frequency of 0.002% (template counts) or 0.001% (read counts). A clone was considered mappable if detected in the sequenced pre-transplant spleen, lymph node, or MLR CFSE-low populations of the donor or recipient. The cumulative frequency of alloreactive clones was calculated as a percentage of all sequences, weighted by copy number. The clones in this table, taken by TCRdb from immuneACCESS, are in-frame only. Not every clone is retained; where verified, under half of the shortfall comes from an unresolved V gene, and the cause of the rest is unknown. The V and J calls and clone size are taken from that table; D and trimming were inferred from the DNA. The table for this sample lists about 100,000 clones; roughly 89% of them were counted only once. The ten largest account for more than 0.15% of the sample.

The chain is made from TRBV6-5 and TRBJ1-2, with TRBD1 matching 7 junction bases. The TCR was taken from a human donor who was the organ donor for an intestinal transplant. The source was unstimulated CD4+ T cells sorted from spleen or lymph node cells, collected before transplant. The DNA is TGTGCCAGCATTGGGACAGTGGGAGGCTACACCTTC. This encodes CASIGTVGGYTF.